This TCR beta chain was obtained from a study of blood T cell repertoires in COVID-19. Looking at the study overall: Material from acute and convalescent COVID-19 was sourced from the United States, Italy and Spain. Sources were T cells, B-cell-depleted T cells, or PBMCs; the material itself was cDNA or gDNA.

In the authors' workflow: Nucleated cell counts were estimated from reference gene primer amplification. Only in-frame clones appear in the TCRdb table, and some are missing; sequencing was by immunoSEQ multiplex PCR. Clonal size and the V and J genes are those of that table, whereas D and trimming came from the DNA. The sample carries 150,000 to 200,000 clones, 65% to 85% recorded once. The V gene lost 6 bases and the J gene lost 3 bases, with 11 bases spanning the gap. CDR3 length: 13 residues. Germline values: CDR1 LNHDA, CDR2 SQIVND (reference sequence). The chain links TRBV19 to TRBJ1-2; TRBD1 is a possible D gene (5 bases). The receptor was derived from a man aged 60 to 75 with active or convalescent COVID-19. Material: peripheral blood. The CDR3 nucleotides are TGTGCCAGTAGCAGACAGCTCGACTATGGCTACACCTTC. It translates to CASSRQLDYGYTF.